These T cell receptor beta chains were read from a single sample in a study of T cells in Graves' hyperthyroidism and ophthalmopathy. In TCRdb, the multiplex PCR reads were re-called with MiXCR into one record per CDR3 protein. The sample carries more than 600,000 distinct CDR3 sequences, 16% recorded once. Sequencing was carried out using blood. The receptors stem from a man aged 18-30 years with Graves' hyperthyroidism. Both conserved end residues are part of each CDR3. The D gene is left open where the match is weak. A row's size may be missing; if present it is once, few, many or a size class.

CDR3: CAWSVRGRGVDTQYF
DNA: TGTGCCTGGAGTGTACGGGGACGGGGGGTGGATACGCAGTATTTT
size: many
D: TRBD2
J: TRBJ2-3
V: TRBV30

CDR3: CASSSQQAGRFYEQYF
DNA: TGTGCCAGCAGCTCACAGCAGGCAGGGAGGTTCTACGAGCAGTACTTC
size: NA
D: NA
J: TRBJ2-7
V: TRBV9

CDR3: CSARGDIANEKLFF
DNA: TGCAGTGCTAGAGGAGACATAGCTAATGAAAAACTGTTTTTT
size: NA
D: NA
J: TRBJ1-4
V: TRBV20-1

CDR3: CASSLVQENYGYTF
DNA: TGTGCCAGCAGCTTGGTACAGGAAAACTATGGCTACACCTTC
size: many
D: NA
J: TRBJ1-2
V: TRBV5-6

CDR3: CAWSVKAGDGEQFF
DNA: TGTGCCTGGAGTGTAAAGGCGGGAGATGGTGAGCAGTTCTTC
size: few
D: TRBD2
J: TRBJ2-1
V: TRBV30

CDR3: CASSALAGALDEQFF
DNA: TGTGCCAGTAGCGCCCTAGCGGGAGCTCTGGATGAGCAGTTCTTC
size: NA
D: TRBD2
J: TRBJ2-1
V: TRBV19

CDR3: CSVETVQEQFF
DNA: TGCAGCGTTGAGACAGTACAGGAGCAGTTCTTC
size: NA
D: NA
J: TRBJ2-1
V: TRBV29-1

CDR3: CASSASGQHYEQYF
DNA: TGTGCCAGCAGTGCTAGCGGGCAGCATTACGAGCAGTACTTC
size: few
D: TRBD2
J: TRBJ2-7
V: TRBV12-3/TRBV12-4

CDR3: CANSLAWQGSYEQYF
DNA: TGTGCCAACAGCTTGGCCTGGCAAGGGAGCTACGAGCAGTACTTC
size: NA
D: NA
J: TRBJ2-7
V: TRBV5-8

CDR3: CASSGNGLGQETQYF
DNA: TGTGCCAGCAGTGGGAATGGGCTTGGCCAAGAGACCCAGTACTTC
size: few
D: NA
J: TRBJ2-5
V: TRBV25-1

CDR3: CASSLAYFDTQYF
DNA: TGTGCCAGCAGCTTGGCGTATTTCGATACGCAGTATTTT
size: few
D: NA
J: TRBJ2-3
V: TRBV7-3

CDR3: CATSREKGASEQFF
DNA: TGTGCCACCAGCAGAGAAAAGGGGGCGAGTGAGCAGTTCTTC
size: NA
D: TRBD1
J: TRBJ2-1
V: TRBV15

CDR3: CASSLRVTGQETQYF
DNA: TGTGCCAGCAGCTTACGGGTCACGGGGCAAGAGACCCAGTACTTC
size: NA
D: NA
J: TRBJ2-5
V: TRBV7-2

CDR3: CASSLNLFREGPGANVLTF
DNA: TGTGCCAGCAGTTTAAACCTATTTAGAGAGGGCCCCGGGGCCAACGTCCTGACTTTC
size: few
D: NA
J: TRBJ2-6
V: TRBV12-3/TRBV12-4

CDR3: CASSGQGVLNTEAFF
DNA: TGTGCCAGCAGTGGGCAGGGGGTTCTGAACACTGAAGCTTTCTTT
size: many
D: TRBD1
J: TRBJ1-1
V: TRBV2

CDR3: CASSLLAGGGGEQFF
DNA: TGTGCCAGCAGCTTACTAGCGGGCGGAGGAGGTGAGCAGTTCTTC
size: NA
D: TRBD2
J: TRBJ2-1
V: TRBV7-3

CDR3: CASSSIGFSGGNTIYF
DNA: TGTGCCAGCAGCTCGATCGGATTCTCTGGAGGAAACACCATATATTTT
size: NA
D: NA
J: TRBJ1-3
V: TRBV7-2

CDR3: CASSHMRDSAAFNYGYTF
DNA: TGTGCCAGCAGCCATATGAGGGATAGCGCCGCGTTTAACTATGGCTACACCTTC
size: NA
D: NA
J: TRBJ1-2
V: TRBV3-1

CDR3: CASSARAPGELFF
DNA: TGTGCCAGCAGCGCCAGGGCTCCCGGGGAGCTGTTTTTT
size: NA
D: NA
J: TRBJ2-2
V: TRBV2

CDR3: CASKGGDGTEAFF
DNA: TGTGCCAGCAAAGGGGGGGATGGCACTGAAGCTTTCTTT
size: few
D: NA
J: TRBJ1-1
V: TRBV28

CDR3: CASNPTVGAYEQYF
DNA: TGTGCCAGCAACCCCACCGTGGGAGCCTACGAGCAGTACTTC
size: many
D: NA
J: TRBJ2-7
V: TRBV28

CDR3: CASSLMKGLTEAFF
DNA: TGTGCCAGCAGCTTAATGAAGGGCCTCACTGAAGCTTTCTTT
size: NA
D: NA
J: TRBJ1-1
V: TRBV7-2

CDR3: CASSPRLAGEELFF
DNA: TGTGCCAGCAGCCCCCGACTAGCGGGTGAAGAGCTGTTTTTT
size: many
D: TRBD2
J: TRBJ2-2
V: TRBV2

CDR3: CASSRPGVRGTDTQYF
DNA: TGTGCCAGCAGTCGACCGGGGGTAAGGGGCACAGATACGCAGTATTTT
size: few
D: NA
J: TRBJ2-3
V: TRBV28

CDR3: CSVEDGGASSYNEQFF
DNA: TGCAGCGTTGAAGATGGCGGGGCGAGCTCCTACAATGAGCAGTTCTTC
size: NA
D: NA
J: TRBJ2-1
V: TRBV29-1

CDR3: CASSLGTSGILRTDTQYF
DNA: TGTGCCAGCAGTTTAGGGACTAGCGGGATCCTTCGCACAGATACGCAGTATTTT
size: NA
D: TRBD2
J: TRBJ2-3
V: TRBV28

CDR3: CASSPSPGQGNEQYF
DNA: TGTGCCAGCAGCCCTAGCCCGGGACAGGGAAACGAGCAGTACTTC
size: many
D: TRBD1
J: TRBJ2-7
V: TRBV7-2

CDR3: CASKLRDSIYEQYF
DNA: TGTGCCAGCAAACTCAGGGACTCGATCTACGAGCAGTACTTC
size: many
D: NA
J: TRBJ2-7
V: TRBV6-2/TRBV6-3

CDR3: CASALGGQPQHF
DNA: TGTGCTAGTGCCCTGGGGGGTCAGCCCCAGCATTTT
size: few
D: NA
J: TRBJ1-5
V: TRBV12-5

CDR3: CASSGGTSGRTNTGELFF
DNA: TGTGCCAGCAGCGGCGGGACTAGCGGGAGGACGAACACCGGGGAGCTGTTTTTT
size: many
D: TRBD2
J: TRBJ2-2
V: TRBV28

CDR3: CASSQDIAGESPLHF
DNA: TGTGCCAGCAGCCAAGATATCGCAGGGGAATCACCCCTCCACTTT
size: few
D: NA
J: TRBJ1-6
V: TRBV14

CDR3: CASSLVRSSYEQYF
DNA: TGTGCCAGCAGCTTAGTCAGGAGCTCCTACGAGCAGTACTTC
size: many
D: NA
J: TRBJ2-7
V: TRBV7-9

CDR3: CACRAGNSYEQYF
DNA: TGTGCCTGCCGGGCTGGGAACTCCTACGAGCAGTACTTC
size: NA
D: NA
J: TRBJ2-7
V: TRBV30

CDR3: CASSEDKGVAGAWETQYF
DNA: TGTGCCAGCAGTGAAGATAAGGGGGTAGCGGGAGCATGGGAGACCCAGTACTTC
size: many
D: TRBD2
J: TRBJ2-5
V: TRBV6-1

CDR3: CASSVGVTVPDTQYF
DNA: TGTGCCAGCAGCGTAGGTGTGACAGTACCAGATACGCAGTATTTT
size: few
D: NA
J: TRBJ2-3
V: TRBV9

CDR3: CSARGGDFQETQYF
DNA: TGCAGTGCTAGAGGCGGGGACTTCCAAGAGACCCAGTACTTC
size: many
D: NA
J: TRBJ2-5
V: TRBV20-1

CDR3: CTSSLGSVSWNTGELFF
DNA: TGTACCAGCAGCTTAGGAAGTGTGAGTTGGAACACCGGGGAGCTGTTTTTT
size: NA
D: NA
J: TRBJ2-2
V: TRBV7-9

CDR3: CASSQDLMGYEQYF
DNA: TGCGCCAGCAGCCAAGATTTAATGGGCTACGAGCAGTACTTC
size: few
D: NA
J: TRBJ2-7
V: TRBV4-3

CDR3: CASSGSGDGAQHF
DNA: TGTGCCAGCAGTGGCTCAGGAGACGGTGCCCAGCATTTT
size: many
D: NA
J: TRBJ1-5
V: TRBV2

CDR3: CASSVKETQYF
DNA: TGTGCCAGCAGTGTAAAGGAGACCCAGTACTTC
size: many
D: NA
J: TRBJ2-5
V: TRBV2

CDR3: CATTTGADTQYF
DNA: TGTGCCACTACTACCGGGGCAGATACGCAGTATTTT
size: NA
D: NA
J: TRBJ2-3
V: TRBV27